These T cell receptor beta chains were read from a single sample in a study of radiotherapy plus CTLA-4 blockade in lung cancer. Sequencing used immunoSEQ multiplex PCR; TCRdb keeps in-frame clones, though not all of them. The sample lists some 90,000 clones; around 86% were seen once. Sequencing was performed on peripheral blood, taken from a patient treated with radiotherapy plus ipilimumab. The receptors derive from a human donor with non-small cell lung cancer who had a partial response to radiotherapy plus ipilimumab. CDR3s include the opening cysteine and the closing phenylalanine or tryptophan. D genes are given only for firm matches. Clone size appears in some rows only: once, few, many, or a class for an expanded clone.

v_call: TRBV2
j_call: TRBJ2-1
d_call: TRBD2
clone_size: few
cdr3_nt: TGTGCCAGCAGTGGGGGAGCGGGAGGCACCTACAATGAGCAGTTCTTC
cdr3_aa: CASSGGAGGTYNEQFF

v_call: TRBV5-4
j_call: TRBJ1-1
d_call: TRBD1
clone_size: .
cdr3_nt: TGTGCCAGCAGCAAGACAGGGGGCTTGTATCCTGAAGCTTTCTTT
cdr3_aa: CASSKTGGLYPEAFF

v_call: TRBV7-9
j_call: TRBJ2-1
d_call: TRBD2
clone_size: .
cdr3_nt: TGTGCCAGCAGACAAACCGGGACTAGCGGGCCACACTCCTACAATGAGCAGTTCTTC
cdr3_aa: CASRQTGTSGPHSYNEQFF

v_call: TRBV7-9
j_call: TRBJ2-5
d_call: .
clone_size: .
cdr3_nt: TGTGCCAGCAGCTCCTTTAACCAAGAGACCCAGTACTTC
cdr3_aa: CASSSFNQETQYF

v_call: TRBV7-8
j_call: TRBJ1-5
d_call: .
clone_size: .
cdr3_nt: TGTGCCAGCAGCTTAGGACAGAACAATCAGCCCCAGCATTTT
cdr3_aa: CASSLGQNNQPQHF

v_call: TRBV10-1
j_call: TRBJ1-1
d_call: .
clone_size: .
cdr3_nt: TGCGCCAGCAGTGAGCAGAACACTGAAGCTTTCTTT
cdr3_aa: CASSEQNTEAFF

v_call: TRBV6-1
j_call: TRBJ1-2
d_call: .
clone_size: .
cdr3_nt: TGTGCCAGCAGTCCGAACAGGGCGTATGGTGGCTACACCTTC
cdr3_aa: CASSPNRAYGGYTF

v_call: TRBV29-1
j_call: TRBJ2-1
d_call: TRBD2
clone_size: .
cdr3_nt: TGCAGCGTGACTGGCAGGACTAGCGGGACAGATAATGAGCAGTTCTTC
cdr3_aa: CSVTGRTSGTDNEQFF

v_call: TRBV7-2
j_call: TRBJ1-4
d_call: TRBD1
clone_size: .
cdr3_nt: TGTGCCAGCAGCTCACAGGGGGTTTTTGAAAAACTGTTTTTT
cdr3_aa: CASSSQGVFEKLFF

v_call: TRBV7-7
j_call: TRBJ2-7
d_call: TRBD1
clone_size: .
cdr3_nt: TGTGCTAGCAGCTCAGAACGACAGGGCGAGCAGTACTTC
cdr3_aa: CASSSERQGEQYF

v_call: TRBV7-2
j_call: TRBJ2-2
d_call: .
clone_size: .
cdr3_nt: TGTGCCAGCAGCTTTACCCAGGGGAACACCGGGGAGCTGTTTTTT
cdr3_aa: CASSFTQGNTGELFF

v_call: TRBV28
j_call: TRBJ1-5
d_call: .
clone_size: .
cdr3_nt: TGTGCCAGCAGTTTAATGAGGTCAGGCAATCAGCCCCAGCATTTT
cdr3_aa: CASSLMRSGNQPQHF

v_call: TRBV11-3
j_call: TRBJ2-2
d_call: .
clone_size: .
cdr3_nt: TGTGCCAGCAGCTTTGGCGGGGTAGCCGGGGAGCTGTTTTTT
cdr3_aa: CASSFGGVAGELFF

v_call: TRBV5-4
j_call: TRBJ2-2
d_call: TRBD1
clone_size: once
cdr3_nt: TGTGCCAGCAGCTTGATAGACAGGGGCACCGGGGAGCTGTTTTTT
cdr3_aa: CASSLIDRGTGELFF

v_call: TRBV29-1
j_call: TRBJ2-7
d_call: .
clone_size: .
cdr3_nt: TGCAGCGCCGGACTGGTCGAATACGAGCAGTACTTC
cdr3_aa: CSAGLVEYEQYF

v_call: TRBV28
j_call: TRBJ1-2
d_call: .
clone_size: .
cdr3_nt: TGTGCCAGCAGTCCCAAACTCCGATTTAACTATGGCTACACCTTC
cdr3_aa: CASSPKLRFNYGYTF

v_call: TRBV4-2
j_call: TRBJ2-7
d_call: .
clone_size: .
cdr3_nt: TGTGCCAGCAGCCAGAGAGACACGGCCTACGAGCAGTACTTC
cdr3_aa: CASSQRDTAYEQYF

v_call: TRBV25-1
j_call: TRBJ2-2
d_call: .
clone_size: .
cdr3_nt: TGTGCCAGCAGTGAAGGAGGGAAGGGGACCGGGGAGCTGTTTTTT
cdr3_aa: CASSEGGKGTGELFF

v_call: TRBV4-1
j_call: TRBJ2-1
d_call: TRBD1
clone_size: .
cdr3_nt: TGCGCCAGCAGCCCCCGACAGGGCTCCTACAATGAGCAGTTCTTC
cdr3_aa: CASSPRQGSYNEQFF

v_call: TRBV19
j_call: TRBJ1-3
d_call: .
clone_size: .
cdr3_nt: TGTGCCAGTAGCACTAGTTCCTCTGGAAACACCATATATTTT
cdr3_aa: CASSTSSSGNTIYF

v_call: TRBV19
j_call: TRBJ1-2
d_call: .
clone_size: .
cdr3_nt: TGTGCCAGTAGCCGAGGGGACTTTGGAGGCTACACCTTC
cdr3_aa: CASSRGDFGGYTF

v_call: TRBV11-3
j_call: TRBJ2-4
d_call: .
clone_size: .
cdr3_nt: TGTGCCAGCAGCTCAGGGGCCACTCAGTACTTC
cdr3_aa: CASSSGATQYF

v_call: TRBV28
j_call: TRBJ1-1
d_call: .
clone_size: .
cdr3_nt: TGTGCCAGCGGTCTGGGGGCGAGGACTGAAGCTTTCTTT
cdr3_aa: CASGLGARTEAFF

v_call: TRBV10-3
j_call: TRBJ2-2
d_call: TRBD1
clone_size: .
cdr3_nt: TGTGCCATCAGTCAGGGGGCGCCCGGGGAGCTGTTTTTT
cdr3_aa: CAISQGAPGELFF

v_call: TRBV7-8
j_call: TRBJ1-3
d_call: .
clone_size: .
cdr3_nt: TGTGCCAGCAGCTTAGTTCTGGGGGGACGCTCTGGAAACACCATATATTTT
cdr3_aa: CASSLVLGGRSGNTIYF

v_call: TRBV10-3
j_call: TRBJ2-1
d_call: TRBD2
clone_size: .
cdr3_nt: TGTGCCATCAGTGGACTAGCGGGGTACAATGAGCAGTTCTTC
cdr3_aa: CAISGLAGYNEQFF

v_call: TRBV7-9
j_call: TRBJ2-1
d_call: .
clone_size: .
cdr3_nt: TGTGCCAGCAGCTTAGAGGGCGGGACTCGGTTCTTC
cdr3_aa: CASSLEGGTRFF

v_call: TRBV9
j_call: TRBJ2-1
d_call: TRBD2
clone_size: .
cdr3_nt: TGTGCCAGCAGCCCCCTGGATAGCGGGAGGGTAAACAATGAGCAGTTCTTC
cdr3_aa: CASSPLDSGRVNNEQFF

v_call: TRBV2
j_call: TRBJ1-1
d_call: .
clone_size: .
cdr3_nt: TGTGCCAGCAGTGACGGGGGGCCGCCGAACACTGAAGCTTTCTTT
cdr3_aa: CASSDGGPPNTEAFF

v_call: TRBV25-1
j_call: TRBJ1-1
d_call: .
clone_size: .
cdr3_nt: TGTGCCAGCAGTGAGATACAGGGTGCTGAAGCTTTCTTT
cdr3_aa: CASSEIQGAEAFF

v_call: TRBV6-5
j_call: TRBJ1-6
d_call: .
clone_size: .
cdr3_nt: TGTGCCAGCAGCCGAGGACGGAGGGATAATTCACCCCTCCACTTT
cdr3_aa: CASSRGRRDNSPLHF

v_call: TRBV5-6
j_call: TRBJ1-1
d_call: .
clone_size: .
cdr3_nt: TGTGCCAGCAGCTTGGGCCGGTTGGTTCGGGACACTGAAGCTTTCTTT
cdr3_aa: CASSLGRLVRDTEAFF

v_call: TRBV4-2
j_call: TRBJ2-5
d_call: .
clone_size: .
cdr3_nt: TGTGCCAGCAGCCAAGATCGTGACCGCGGGCCCCAGTACTTC
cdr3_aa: CASSQDRDRGPQYF

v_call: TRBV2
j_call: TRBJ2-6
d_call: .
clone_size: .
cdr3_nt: TGTGCCAGCAGGCGGACAGAAAGTTACTCTGGGGCCAACGTCCTGACTTTC
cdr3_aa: CASRRTESYSGANVLTF

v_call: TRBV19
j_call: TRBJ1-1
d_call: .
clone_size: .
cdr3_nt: TGTGCCAGTAATCTTGGTGGGACCGGGAGGTCTGAAGCTTTCTTT
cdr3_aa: CASNLGGTGRSEAFF

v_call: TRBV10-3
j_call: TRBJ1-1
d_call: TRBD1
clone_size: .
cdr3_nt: TGTGCCATCTCTCCGGGACAGGGGGAAGCTTTCTTT
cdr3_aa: CAISPGQGEAFF